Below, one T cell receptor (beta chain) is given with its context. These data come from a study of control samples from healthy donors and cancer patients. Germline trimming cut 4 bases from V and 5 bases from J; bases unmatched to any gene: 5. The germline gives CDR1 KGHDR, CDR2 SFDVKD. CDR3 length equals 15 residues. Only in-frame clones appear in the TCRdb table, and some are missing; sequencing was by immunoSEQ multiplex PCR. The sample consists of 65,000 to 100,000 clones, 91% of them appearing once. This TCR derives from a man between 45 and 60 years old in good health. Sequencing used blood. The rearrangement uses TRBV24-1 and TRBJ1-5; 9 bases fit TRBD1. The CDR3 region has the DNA TGTGCCACCAGTGACCCGGGACAGGGAGATCAGCCCCAGCATTTT. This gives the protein CATSDPGQGDQPQHF.